The next 16 T cell receptor beta chains were all read from a single sample in a study of early T cells in non-severe SARS-CoV-2 infection. TCRdb reprocessed the 5' RACE reads via MiXCR and lists one record per CDR3 protein. The table has about 70,000 distinct CDR3 sequences, 4.6% seen once. The sample in question was whole blood, obtained at baseline. The receptors shown here come from an adult who was a healthcare worker with PCR-confirmed SARS-CoV-2 infection or an uninfected control (not recorded which). The donor label of this sample is uncertain.

The table lists this clonotype with many counts. The chain joins TRBV7-2 to TRBJ2-6, with D perhaps matching TRBD2 (5 bases). V lost 2 bases and J 1 base, leaving 6 bases between the germline ends. The CDR3 runs 15 residues. CDR1 SGHTA and CDR2 FQGNSA come from the germline V gene. The CDR3 loop reads CASSLRESGANVLTF. The CDR3 region has the DNA TGTGCCAGCAGCTTAAGGGAGTCTGGGGCCAACGTCCTGACTTTC. The full variable domain, rest sourced from reference TRBV7-2 and TRBJ2-6, is GAGVSQSPSNKVTEKGKDVELRCDPISGHTALYWYRQSLGQGLEFLIYFQGNSAPDKSGLPSDRFSAERTGGSVSTLTIQRTQQEDSAVYLCASSLRESGANVLTFGAGSRLTVL.

This clonotype was detected a few times. The chain combines TRBV10-1 with TRBJ1-4; perhaps TRBD1 as D (6 bases). This CDR3 is 15 amino acids long. CDR1 and CDR2 (germline): WNHNN, SYGVQD (reference sequence). Trimming shortened V by 3 bases and J by 3 bases, and 11 bases separated the two germline ends. The CDR3: CASSERGLANEKLFF. CDR3 coding DNA: TGCGCCAGCAGTGAAAGGGGGTTGGCTAATGAAAAACTGTTTTTT.

This chain connects TRBV11-3 to TRBJ1-6, with D unresolved. The germline V and J ends were trimmed by 1 base and 7 bases, with 8 bases remaining between them. Germline CDR1 SGHNT, CDR2 YENEEA. There are 14 residues in the CDR3. The CDR3 spells CASSLGTVNSPLHF. CDR3 nucleotide sequence: TGTGCCAGCAGCTTAGGGACGGTCAATTCACCCCTCCACTTT.

This clonotype occurred many times. This rearrangement joins TRBV6-5 to TRBJ2-3; D is unclear. The germline V gene has CDR1 MNHEY and CDR2 SVGAGI. The CDR3 consists of 14 residues. The V end was cut by 5 bases, the J end by 2 bases, with 11 bases between. The CDR3 nucleotides are TGTGCCAGCAGTCCAAGGTCGGACACAGATACGCAGTATTTT. Encoded protein: CASSPRSDTDTQYF.

J is TRBJ2-7 and V is TRBV11-2; D unresolved. V lost 3 bases to trimming and J lost 4 bases, with 10 bases between them. The CDR3 runs 13 residues. Germline V gives CDR1 SGHAT, CDR2 FQNNGV. The CDR3 loop reads CASSFSSFYEQYF. CDR3 in DNA: TGTGCCAGCAGCTTTTCGTCCTTTTACGAGCAGTACTTC. Using reference TRBV11-2 and TRBJ2-7 for the parts outside the CDR3, the full variable domain is EAGVAQSPRYKIIEKRQSVAFWCNPISGHATLYWYQQILGQGPKLLIQFQNNGVVDDSQLPKDRFSAERLKGVDSTLKIQPAKLEDSAVYLCASSFSSFYEQYFGPGTRLTVT.

For the CDR3, the DNA is TGTGCCAGCAGTCCCTCCGGACCAAGCTCCTACAATGAGCAGTTCTTC. Translating it yields CASSPSGPSSYNEQFF. The chain uses TRBV6-6 and TRBJ2-1; the D is unclear. Germline-derived CDR1 and CDR2 are MNHNY and SVGAGI (reference sequence). This CDR3 has 16 residues. The V and J ends lost 5 bases and 0 bases respectively, with 14 bases between them.

This chain joins TRBV5-8 and TRBJ2-3, with 9 nucleotides matching TRBD2. The V gene end was trimmed by 4 bases and the J gene end by 3 bases; junction bases not matched to a gene: 12. CDR1 and CDR2 (germline): SGHTS, YDEGEE. The CDR3 runs to 17 residues. DNA of the CDR3: TGTGCCAGCAGCAAGTATTTTGCGGGGGGGCTGACAGATACGCAGTATTTT. Translation gives CASSKYFAGGLTDTQYF.

V is TRBV5-4 and J is TRBJ2-5; D is ambiguous. V was trimmed by 0 bases and J by 1 base, leaving 7 bases between them. The CDR3 is 14 residues long. Germline V gene data show CDR1 as SGHNT and CDR2 as YYREEE (reference sequence). The CDR3: CASSLVAFQETQYF. CDR3 DNA sequence: TGTGCCAGCAGCTTGGTCGCGTTCCAAGAGACCCAGTACTTC.

This clonotype has just a few counts. The rearrangement uses TRBV11-3 and TRBJ2-5; 7 bases map to TRBD1. CDR3 length equals 14 residues. Trimming at V came to 2 bases and at J to 5 bases, leaving 5 bases not matched to a gene. Germline-derived CDR1 and CDR2 are SGHNT and YENEEA. In DNA form, the CDR3 reads TGTGCCAGCAGCTTAACAGGGGCCGTGGAGACCCAGTACTTC. This encodes CASSLTGAVETQYF.

This clonotype was seen ten or more times. The chain joins TRBV12-3 or TRBV12-4 to TRBJ1-2; no clear D. The CDR3 is 13 residues long. V shed 11 bases and J shed 5 bases, with 18 bases lying between them. The CDR3: CASAESDPYGYTF. DNA for the CDR3: TGTGCCTCAGCCGAGAGCGATCCGTATGGCTACACCTTC.

This clonotype was recorded many times. This chain uses TRBV7-6 with TRBJ2-3; 13 bases line up with TRBD2. In germline, CDR1 is SGHVS, CDR2 FNYEAQ. The CDR3 is 18 residues long. The V gene end was trimmed by 5 bases and the J gene end by 4 bases; junction bases not matched to a gene: 12. CDR3 protein: CASSPWTSGGPGADTQYF. The CDR3 coding sequence is TGTGCCAGCAGCCCTTGGACTAGCGGGGGACCGGGGGCAGATACGCAGTATTTT.

This clonotype was seen ten or more times. The chain recombines TRBV7-8 with TRBJ1-2, with 7 bases fitting TRBD1. CDR3 length: 14 amino acids. The V gene end was trimmed by 5 bases and the J gene end by 4 bases; junction bases not matched to a gene: 7. Germline values: CDR1 SGHVS, CDR2 FQNEAQ. The CDR3 nucleotides read TGTGCCAGCAGCCTAGGGCAGGGGGGCTATGGCTACACCTTC. Protein: CASSLGQGGYGYTF.

This clonotype has ten or more counts. The V gene is TRBV11-2, the J gene TRBJ2-7, with D possibly matching TRBD2 (5 bases). Trimming left V 0 bases short and J 3 bases short, with 18 bases between. The CDR3 has 17 residues. The germline V gene has CDR1 SGHAT and CDR2 FQNNGV. Here the CDR3 reads CASSLDLAVRGYYEQYF. In DNA form, the CDR3 reads TGTGCCAGCAGCTTAGATTTGGCAGTCCGGGGATACTACGAGCAGTACTTC.

There are many counts of this clonotype. V is TRBV12-3 or TRBV12-4 and J is TRBJ2-3, with TRBD2 matching over 9 bases. After removal of 7 bases from V and 4 bases from J, the junction contained 9 bases not matched to a gene. The CDR3 has 15 residues. The CDR3 bases are TGTGCCAGCATTAACAAGGCGGGGGGGCCAGATACGCAGTATTTT. Its translation: CASINKAGGPDTQYF.

This clonotype appeared many times. The chain links TRBV28 to TRBJ2-2; no clear D. Trimming removed 0 bases from V and 8 bases from J, with 7 bases in between. The CDR3 is made up of 13 amino acids. Germline assignment: CDR1 MDHEN and CDR2 SYDVKM. This chain's CDR3 is CASSLWSLGELFF. The CDR3 DNA sequence: TGTGCCAGCAGTTTATGGTCTTTGGGGGAGCTGTTTTTT.

This clonotype was picked up many times. The V call is TRBV27, the J call TRBJ2-5; D is unresolved. The CDR3 is 13 residues long. The V and J ends lost 5 bases and 0 bases respectively, with 7 bases between them. Germline V gene sequence: CDR1 MNHEY, CDR2 SMNVEV (reference sequence). The DNA of the CDR3 is TGTGCCAGCAGTCTCCACTACCAAGAGACCCAGTACTTC. Translated, it gives CASSLHYQETQYF.